This passage covers 28 T cell receptor beta chains from one sample sequenced in a study of molecular identifiers for immune sequencing clone quantification. TCRdb reprocessed the PCR reads via MiXCR and lists one record per CDR3 protein. The data show around 320,000 distinct CDR3 sequences, roughly 23% seen once. The sequenced sample consisted of naive CD8+ T cells from blood, with Jurkat cell RNA spiked in. Subset here: FACS-sorted CD8+CD4-CCR7+CD45RA+ naive T cells. All receptors come from a human donor in good health. Some libraries in this study had Jurkat cell RNA spiked in.

Concerning this clonotype: A much larger clone is a single base away; this may be a read error. Because the CDR3 is missing its conserved closing phenylalanine or tryptophan, this is likely a read error. The rearrangement joins TRBV5-1 to TRBJ1-1, with D maybe TRBD1 (6 bases). V was cut by 3 bases and J by 0 bases, with 9 bases left in between. From germline, CDR1 is SGHRS and CDR2 YFSETQ. This CDR3 contains 14 residues. CDR3: CASSYREMNTEAFL. The CDR3, as DNA: TGCGCCAGCAGCTACAGGGAAATGAACACTGAAGCTTTCCTT.

Comments on this clonotype: One end of the junction varies from germline; a read error may be responsible. This chain uses TRBV4-2 with TRBJ2-6, with a possible D match to TRBD1 (5 bases). The V gene's germline CDR1 is LGHNA and CDR2 YNFKEQ. The CDR3 consists of 18 residues. The CDR3 sequence is CASSSPDSYVSGANVPTF. The CDR3 nucleotides read TGTGCCAGCAGCTCCCCAGACTCATACGTCTCTGGGGCCAACGTCCCGACTTTC.

As for this clonotype: Just one base apart from a much larger clone, this may be a read error. Because the CDR3 is missing its conserved closing phenylalanine or tryptophan, this is likely a read error. The chain couples TRBV28 to TRBJ1-1; 10 bases map to TRBD1. CDR1 MDHEN and CDR2 SYDVKM come from the germline V gene. V shed 2 bases, J shed 3 bases, and the junction held 6 bases outside the gene matches. The CDR3 contains 16 residues. The CDR3 bases are TGTGCCAGCAGTTTACCGGGACAGGGGTTAGACACTGAAGCTTTCTCT. Translating gives CASSLPGQGLDTEAFS.

This clonotype was detected many times. This chain joins TRBV4-3 and TRBJ1-1; D is undetermined. This CDR3 has 14 residues. The ends were cut back, 0 bases at V and 0 bases at J, with 5 bases in the middle. The germline V gene has CDR1 LGHNA and CDR2 YSLEER. The CDR3 DNA sequence: TGCGCCAGCAGCCAAGACGGCATGAACACTGAAGCTTTCTTT. Encoded protein: CASSQDGMNTEAFF.

The chain has TRBV19 and TRBJ2-3; TRBD2 is a possible D gene (5 bases). V was cut by 3 bases and J by 4 bases, with 20 bases left in between. There are 17 residues in the CDR3. Germline V gene lookup returns CDR1 LNHDA and CDR2 SQIVND (reference sequence). The CDR3 sequence: CASSIAHSGSSPDTQYF. Written as DNA, the CDR3 is TGTGCCAGTAGTATCGCTCACAGTGGATCTAGCCCAGATACGCAGTATTTT.

In this sample, this clonotype turned up once. The chain links TRBV19 to TRBJ2-3, with D perhaps matching TRBD1 (5 bases). Germline CDR1 is LNHDA and CDR2 is SQIVND (reference sequence). Trimming pared 1 base from V and 1 base from J, leaving 12 bases between. The CDR3 loop spans 16 amino acids. In DNA form, the CDR3 reads TGTGCCAGTAGTATAGCCTACAGGAGATGCACAGATACGCAGTATTTT. The encoded protein is CASSIAYRRCTDTQYF.

In this sample, this clonotype turned up many times. The chain links TRBV5-4 to TRBJ1-1, with D tentatively TRBD1 (6 bases). CDR1 SGHNT and CDR2 YYREEE come from the germline V gene (reference sequence). V was clipped by 3 bases and J by 6 bases, with 15 bases between them. CDR3 size: 14 residues. CDR3 bases: TGTGCCAGCAGCTCCCGGGGGGGCGTTCCTGAAGCTTTCTTT. It specifies CASSSRGGVPEAFF. Together with reference TRBV5-4 and TRBJ1-1, the CDR3 gives the full variable domain: ETGVTQSPTHLIKTRGQQVTLRCSSQSGHNTVSWYQQALGQGPQFIFQYYREEENGRGNFPPRFSGLQFPNYSSELNVNALELDDSALYLCASSSRGGVPEAFFGQGTRLTVV.

The rearrangement uses TRBV29-1 and TRBJ2-7; 11 nucleotides agree with TRBD2. The V segment lost 2 bases and the J segment 5 bases; nucleotides outside the gene matches: 5. Germline-derived CDR1 and CDR2 are SQVTM and ANQGSEA. The CDR3 length is 14 residues. CDR3 in DNA: TGCAGCGTTGAATCTAGCGGGGGGATCGACGAGCAGTACTTC. Its translation is CSVESSGGIDEQYF.

This clonotype was seen many times. The chain carries TRBV7-9 and TRBJ1-2, with TRBD1 matching over 7 bases. The V gene end was trimmed by 5 bases and the J gene end by 7 bases; junction bases not matched to a gene: 4. The CDR3 contains 12 residues. Germline V lookup: CDR1 SEHNR, CDR2 FQNEAQ (reference sequence). The CDR3 sequence: CASSPDRAGYTF. The CDR3 nucleotides are TGTGCCAGCAGCCCAGACAGGGCTGGCTACACCTTC.

This clonotype was seen a handful of times. The chain combines TRBV3-1 with TRBJ1-1; a weak D match, TRBD1 (5 bases). This CDR3 has 14 residues. Germline CDR1 LGHDT, CDR2 YNNKEL (reference sequence). The germline V and J ends were trimmed by 0 bases and 5 bases, with 10 bases remaining between them. The CDR3, as DNA: TGTGCCAGCAGCCAAGAATGGGGGTGGACTGAAGCTTTCTTT. Protein sequence: CASSQEWGWTEAFF.

This clonotype was observed at least ten times. The gene calls are TRBV5-4 and TRBJ2-7, with 12 bases matching TRBD1. V shed 9 bases, J shed 4 bases, and the junction held 5 bases outside the gene matches. This CDR3 has 13 residues. Germline V gives CDR1 SGHNT, CDR2 YYREEE (reference sequence). The CDR3 bases are TGTGCCACCGGGACAGGGGGCTTTTACGAGCAGTACTTC. Translated: CATGTGGFYEQYF.

V is TRBV4-3 and J is TRBJ1-4; no clear D. V lost 0 bases and J lost 4, with 9 bases in between. Germline-derived CDR1 and CDR2 are LGHNA and YSLEER. This CDR3 has 15 residues. CDR3 nucleotide sequence: TGCGCCAGCAGCCAAGATCGGGTAAATAATGAAAAACTGTTTTTT. Protein: CASSQDRVNNEKLFF.

This clonotype was seen just once. One junction end does not reproduce the germline sequence, and a read error may be involved. The gene calls are TRBV9 and TRBJ2-3; D is unresolved. Germline CDR1 and CDR2: SGDLS and YYNGEE. This CDR3 contains 11 residues. The CDR3 DNA reads as TGTGCCAGCAGCCCCGGAGATGCGCAGTATTTT. It is translated as CASSPGDAQYF.

This chain links TRBV20-1 with TRBJ2-3, with TRBD2 matching 11 bases. The CDR3 totals 15 residues. Germline V gene data show CDR1 as DFQATT and CDR2 as SNEGSKA (reference sequence). J was trimmed by 6 bases and V by 0 bases; bases with no gene match: 5. The CDR3: CSARDSGRATDTQYF. The CDR3 DNA reads TGCAGTGCTAGAGATAGCGGGAGGGCCACGGATACGCAGTATTTT.

This sequence joins TRBV27 and TRBJ1-2, with TRBD1 matching 7 bases. This CDR3 is built from 17 residues. CDR1 is MNHEY, CDR2 SMNVEV, per germline (reference sequence). The V and J ends lost 3 bases and 2 bases, in that order; junction bases with no gene match: 12. The CDR3: CASSLRGGADPNYGYTF. The CDR3 DNA reads as TGTGCCAGCAGTTTGCGAGGGGGCGCAGATCCGAACTATGGCTACACCTTC.

The rearrangement uses TRBV30 and TRBJ2-7; 7 nucleotides line up with TRBD2. Germline V lookup: CDR1 GTSNPN, CDR2 SVGIG (reference sequence). Unmatched junction bases numbered 0, after V lost 1 base and J lost 0 bases. The length of the CDR3 is 13 residues. The CDR3 DNA reads TGTGCCTGGAGTGGCGGGAGCTCCTACGAGCAGTACTTC. Protein product: CAWSGGSSYEQYF.

This clonotype was counted only a few times. The chain is built from TRBV4-3 and TRBJ2-7; 9 positions agree with TRBD1. The CDR3 length is 15 residues. Trimming removed 1 base from V and 4 bases from J; junction bases left unmatched: 5. Looked up from germline, CDR1 is LGHNA and CDR2 is YSLEER. CDR3 sequence reads: CASSQAPGQGYEQYF. In DNA, the CDR3 is TGCGCCAGCAGCCAAGCCCCGGGACAGGGTTACGAGCAGTACTTC.

This clonotype was seen at least ten times. The rearrangement uses TRBV5-4 and TRBJ2-3, with 11 bases aligning to TRBD2. Losses at the gene ends were 4 bases for V and 3 bases for J; bases not matched to a gene: 4. There are 15 residues in the CDR3. CDR1 and CDR2 from the germline V gene are SGHNT and YYREEE (reference sequence). CDR3: CASSQLAGDTDTQYF. In DNA, the CDR3 is TGTGCCAGCAGCCAACTAGCGGGAGATACAGATACGCAGTATTTT.

V and J are TRBV27 and TRBJ2-7; 10 nucleotides align to TRBD2. The germline gives CDR1 MNHEY, CDR2 SMNVEV (reference sequence). There are 15 residues in the CDR3. J lost 1 base, V lost 3 bases, and 3 bases had no gene match. The CDR3 DNA reads as TGTGCCAGCAGTTTGGTACTAGCGGGGTCCTACGAGCAGTACTTC. This sequence encodes CASSLVLAGSYEQYF.

Turning to this clonotype: Just one base apart from a much larger clone, this may be a read error. This chain uses TRBV7-6 with TRBJ1-1; TRBD1 aligns across 8 bases. The CDR3 runs 14 residues. Germline V gives CDR1 SGHVS, CDR2 FNYEAQ. The CDR3: CAGSLSGGYTEAFF. CDR3 sequence (DNA): TGTGCCGGCAGCTTATCAGGGGGCTACACTGAAGCTTTCTTT.

This clonotype was seen repeatedly, ten times or more. A junction boundary mismatches the germline segment, possibly from a read error. V usage is TRBV20-1 and J usage is TRBJ2-7, with D possibly matching TRBD1 (6 bases). Germline V gene data show CDR1 as DFQATT and CDR2 as SNEGSKA (reference sequence). The CDR3 is 13 residues long. For the CDR3, the DNA is TGCAGTGCTCGAGACAGGACGAATTACGAGCAGTACTTC. Its protein product is CSARDRTNYEQYF.

This clonotype turned up a few times. The rearrangement links TRBV20-1 to TRBJ2-3, with TRBD2 matching over 8 bases. Germline V gene data show CDR1 as DFQATT and CDR2 as SNEGSKA (reference sequence). Unmatched junction bases numbered 13, after V lost 0 bases and J lost 2 bases. The CDR3 has 18 amino acids. The CDR3 loop is CSARDGLGAGGPTDTQYF. As DNA, the CDR3 is TGCAGTGCTAGAGATGGTCTAGGCGCGGGAGGCCCCACAGATACGCAGTATTTT.

This clonotype has only a few counts. The J gene is TRBJ2-3, the V gene TRBV27, with 9 nucleotides matching TRBD1. Germline CDR1 reads MNHEY; CDR2 reads SMNVEV (reference sequence). The CDR3 is made up of 17 amino acids. V gave up 3 bases and J gave up 5 bases; unmatched junction bases: 12. The CDR3: CASSFLGKQGAGDTQYF. Here the CDR3 DNA reads TGTGCCAGCAGTTTCCTTGGGAAACAGGGGGCAGGAGATACGCAGTATTTT.

Regarding this clonotype: This is likely a read error, given that the CDR3 carries no conserved phenylalanine or tryptophan at its end. This chain links TRBV29-1 with TRBJ1-2; no reliable D call. Trimming removed 4 bases at V and 6 bases at J, with 12 bases between. The CDR3 totals 12 residues. Germline V lookup: CDR1 SQVTM, CDR2 ANQGSEA. The chain's CDR3 is CSVAGALNGYTT. The CDR3 nucleotides read TGCAGCGTTGCGGGAGCCCTCAATGGCTACACCACC.

This clonotype has a handful of counts. The chain links TRBV7-8 to TRBJ1-1; D not resolved. The CDR3 consists of 13 residues. Germline V gene data show CDR1 as SGHVS and CDR2 as FQNEAQ. V lost 10 bases and J lost 5, with 17 bases in between. The CDR3 DNA reads TGTGCCACGGGAGACACTTGGGGAACTGAAGCTTTCTTT. As protein: CATGDTWGTEAFF.

Turning to this clonotype: One end of the junction does not line up with germline, which may come from a read error. The V and J genes are TRBV12-3 or TRBV12-4 and TRBJ1-6, with D uncertain. The CDR3 runs 20 residues. The DNA of the CDR3 is TGTGCCAGCAGTTTAGGGCCCCCACAAGGCTTCAGCTCCTATAGTTCACCCCTCCACTTT. Translation gives CASSLGPPQGFSSYSSPLHF.

This clonotype was seen more than once but under ten times. The genes are TRBV6-6 and TRBJ1-2; the D is unclear. Germline lookup yields CDR1 MNHNY and CDR2 SVGAGI (reference sequence). This CDR3 contains 14 residues. V lost 0 bases to trimming and J lost 0 bases, with 5 bases between them. In DNA form, the CDR3 reads TGTGCCAGCAGTTACTCGCCATCTAACTATGGCTACACCTTC. Translation: CASSYSPSNYGYTF.

This chain joins TRBV18 and TRBJ2-1; D call uncertain. V shed 0 bases and J shed 10 bases, with 13 bases lying between them. Per germline, CDR1 KGHSH and CDR2 LQKENI. The CDR3 loop spans 14 amino acids. The CDR3 spells CASSPPTAPPEQFF. The CDR3 DNA reads as TGTGCCAGCTCACCACCCACCGCTCCACCAGAGCAGTTCTTC.